Each of the 8 T cell receptor beta chains below was sequenced from the same sample in a study of OX40 agonist ivuxolimab in advanced cancers. Sequencing was performed with immunoSEQ multiplex PCR; in TCRdb, only in-frame clones are kept and a portion is missing. The sample consists of around 78,000 clones, approximately 81% of them appearing once. The sequences come from CD4+ or CD8+ T cells sorted from blood, collected in a trial of the OX40 agonist ivuxolimab. These TCRs come from an adult with an advanced solid tumor such as melanoma, head and neck, liver or kidney cancer.

The gene calls are TRBV7-9 and TRBJ1-6, with a possible D match to TRBD1 (6 bases). V gave up 5 bases and J gave up 0 bases, with 14 bases separating them. The CDR3 spans 17 residues. Germline V gene data show CDR1 as SEHNR and CDR2 as FQNEAQ (reference sequence). The CDR3 region is CASSEGGAASYNSPLHF. CDR3 nucleotides: TGTGCCAGCAGCGAGGGGGGGGCCGCCTCCTATAATTCACCCCTCCACTTT.

The V gene is TRBV5-1, the J gene TRBJ2-3; D tentatively fits TRBD1 or TRBD2 (5 bases each). CDR1 is SGHRS, CDR2 YFSETQ, per germline. This CDR3 has 16 residues. V lost 5 bases to trimming and J lost 1 base, with 17 bases between them. CDR3 in DNA: TGCGCCAGCAGTCCGAGGCCAGGGACCGGCACAGATACGCAGTATTTT. Its protein is CASSPRPGTGTDTQYF.

V is TRBV7-9 and J is TRBJ2-1, with D possibly matching TRBD1 (6 bases). The germline V gene has CDR1 SEHNR and CDR2 FQNEAQ (reference sequence). This CDR3 comprises 13 residues. Trimming took off 3 bases at V and 6 bases at J, with 9 bases between the two ends. The CDR3 coding sequence is TGTGCCAGCAGCTTGACAGGCCTCAATGAGCAGTTCTTC. It is translated as CASSLTGLNEQFF. Full variable domain (remainder filled in from reference TRBV7-9 and TRBJ2-1): DTGVSQNPRHKITKRGQNVTFRCDPISEHNRLYWYRQTLGQGPEFLTYFQNEAQLEKSRLLSDRFSAERPKGSFSTLEIQRTEQGDSAMYLCASSLTGLNEQFFGPGTRLTVL.

In DNA, the CDR3 is TGTGCCAGTAGTATGACAGGGGGCCAAATAGATACGCAGTATTTT. Protein product: CASSMTGGQIDTQYF. This chain links TRBV19 with TRBJ2-3; 10 nucleotides align to TRBD1. Germline loops: CDR1 LNHDA, CDR2 SQIVND (reference sequence). This CDR3 has 15 residues. Trimming removed 3 bases from V and 5 bases from J; junction bases left unmatched: 5.

V usage is TRBV13 and J usage is TRBJ1-2, with 8 bases lining up with TRBD1. Germline loops: CDR1 PRHDT, CDR2 FYEKMQ (reference sequence). The V segment lost 3 bases and the J segment 11 bases; nucleotides outside the gene matches: 14. The CDR3 has 15 residues. CDR3 nucleotides: TGTGCCAGCAGCTTCGGGACCAGGGGGCTTTCGGGGTACACCTTC. This gives the protein CASSFGTRGLSGYTF.

The genes are TRBV7-2 and TRBJ1-5; 8 positions agree with TRBD1. Per the germline V gene, CDR1 is SGHTA and CDR2 is FQGNSA. This CDR3 is built from 15 residues. The V segment lost 1 base and the J segment 6 bases; nucleotides outside the gene matches: 5. CDR3 protein: CASSLDPGGRQPQHF. The CDR3 coding sequence is TGTGCCAGCAGCTTAGACCCAGGGGGCCGTCAGCCCCAGCATTTT.

The J gene is TRBJ2-2, the V gene TRBV5-1; 9 nucleotides agree with TRBD2. J lost 5 bases, V lost 0 bases, and 5 bases had no gene match. CDR1 and CDR2 from the germline V gene are SGHRS and YFSETQ. The CDR3 is 16 residues long. In DNA, the CDR3 is TGCGCCAGCAGCTTGGATTTTAGCGGGGGAACCGGGGAGCTGTTTTTT. Amino acids: CASSLDFSGGTGELFF.

This clone was picked up a small number of times. The chain joins TRBV6-5 to TRBJ1-2; 8 bases line up with TRBD1. This CDR3 comprises 14 residues. Per the germline V gene, CDR1 is MNHEY and CDR2 is SVGAGI. The V and J ends lost 3 bases and 6 bases, in that order; junction bases with no gene match: 6. The CDR3 spells CASSYVQGGNGYTF. The CDR3 DNA reads TGTGCCAGCAGTTATGTACAGGGGGGGAATGGCTACACCTTC.